The TCR beta chain under discussion was sequenced for a study of long-term antiretroviral therapy in people with HIV. Overall study results and limits: Diversity measured after ART increased yet remained under transplant donor controls.

The CDR3 has 14 amino acids. Trimming took 3 bases from V and 4 from J, leaving 10 bases between them. The germline V gene has CDR1 WSHSY and CDR2 SAAADI. The study used samples holding about 0.9-11 million cryopreserved PBMC before DNA extraction. The authors ran the immunoSEQ assay, v3.0, at survey level. Here immunoSEQ multiplex PCR was the method, and the copy in TCRdb shows in-frame clones only, minus some. The top ten clones hold approximately 5.9% of a sample with tens of thousands of clones, 70% to 90% of them seen once. As to this clone: What it binds is unknown.

This specimen consisted of unsorted PBMCs, obtained 0.6 years after starting antiretroviral therapy. The chain links TRBV10-2 to TRBJ2-1; D may be TRBD2 (6 bases). The clonotype was recovered from a man between 60 and 70 years old with HIV. The CDR3 sequence: CASSDSGRYNEQFF. The CDR3 DNA follows: TGCGCCAGCAGTGATAGCGGAAGATACAATGAGCAGTTCTTC.